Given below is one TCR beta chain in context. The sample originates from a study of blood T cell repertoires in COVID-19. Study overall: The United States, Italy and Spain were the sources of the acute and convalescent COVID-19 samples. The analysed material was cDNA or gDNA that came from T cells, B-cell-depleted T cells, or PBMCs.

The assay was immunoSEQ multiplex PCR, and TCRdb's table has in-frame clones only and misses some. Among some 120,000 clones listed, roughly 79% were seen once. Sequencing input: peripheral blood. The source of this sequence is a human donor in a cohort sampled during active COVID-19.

As DNA, the CDR3 is TGCGCCAGCAGTGACGGCGGGGGACCGGGCGAGCAGTACTTC. This gives the protein CASSDGGGPGEQYF. V usage is TRBV10-1 and J usage is TRBJ2-7; 7 positions agree with TRBD2. The germline gives CDR1 WNHNN, CDR2 SYGVQD (reference sequence). The junction had 8 bases not matched to a gene; V was cut back by 3 bases and J by 6 bases. The CDR3 extends over 14 amino acids.